This T cell receptor (beta chain) is drawn from a study of cytomegalovirus exposure and HLA in healthy donors. 60 Vbeta and 13 Jbeta primers were used in PCR. Method: immunoSEQ multiplex PCR; TCRdb's copy keeps in-frame clones and lacks some. The sample contains approximately 220,000 clones, 75% to 80% of which appear only once. Trimming removed 5 bases from V and 6 bases from J, with 16 bases in between. The germline gives CDR1 SQVTM, CDR2 ANQGSEA. The CDR3 has 13 residues. The chain carries TRBV29-1 and TRBJ1-2; possibly TRBD1 for D (6 bases). This TCR came from a male donor in good health and CMV-seronegative. Input material: PBMCs. CDR3 sequence reads: CSVLLGGANGYTF. As DNA, the CDR3 is TGCAGCGTTCTCCTTGGGGGGGCCAATGGCTACACCTTC.